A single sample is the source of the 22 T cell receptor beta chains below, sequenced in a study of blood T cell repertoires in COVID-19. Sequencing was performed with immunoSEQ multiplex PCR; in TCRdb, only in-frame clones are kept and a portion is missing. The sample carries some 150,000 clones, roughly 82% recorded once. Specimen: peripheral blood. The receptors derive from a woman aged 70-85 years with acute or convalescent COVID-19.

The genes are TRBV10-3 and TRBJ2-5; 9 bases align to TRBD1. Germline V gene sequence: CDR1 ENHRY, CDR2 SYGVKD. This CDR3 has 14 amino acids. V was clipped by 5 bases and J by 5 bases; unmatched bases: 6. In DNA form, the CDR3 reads TGTGCCATCAGTCCCGGGACAGGGCAGGAGACCCAGTACTTC. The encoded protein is CAISPGTGQETQYF.

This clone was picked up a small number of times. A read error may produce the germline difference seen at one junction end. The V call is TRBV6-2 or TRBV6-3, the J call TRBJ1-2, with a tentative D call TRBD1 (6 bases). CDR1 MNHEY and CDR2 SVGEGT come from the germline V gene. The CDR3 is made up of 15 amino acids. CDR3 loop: CASCYQRTANYGYTF. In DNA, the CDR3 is TGTGCCAGCTGTTACCAGCGGACAGCTAACTATGGCTACACCTTC.

The CDR3 DNA reads as TGTGCCAGCAGCTTGGACAGGGGGTATCAGCCCCAGCATTTT. Translating it yields CASSLDRGYQPQHF. The chain is built from TRBV7-8 and TRBJ1-5, with TRBD1 identical over 10 bases. The V and J ends lost 3 bases and 5 bases, in that order; junction bases with no gene match: 1. From germline, CDR1 is SGHVS and CDR2 FQNEAQ. This CDR3 comprises 14 residues.

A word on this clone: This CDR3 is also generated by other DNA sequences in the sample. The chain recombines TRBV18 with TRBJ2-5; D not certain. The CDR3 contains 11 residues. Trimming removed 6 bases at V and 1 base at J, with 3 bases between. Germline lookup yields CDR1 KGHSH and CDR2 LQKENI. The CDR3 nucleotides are TGTGCCAGCTCCCTCCAAGAGACCCAGTACTTC. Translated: CASSLQETQYF. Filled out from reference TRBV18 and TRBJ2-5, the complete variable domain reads NAGVMQNPRHLVRRRGQEARLRCSPMKGHSHVYWYRQLPEEGLKFMVYLQKENIIDESGMPKERFSAEFPKEGPSILRIQQVVRGDSAAYFCASSLQETQYFGPGTRLLVL.

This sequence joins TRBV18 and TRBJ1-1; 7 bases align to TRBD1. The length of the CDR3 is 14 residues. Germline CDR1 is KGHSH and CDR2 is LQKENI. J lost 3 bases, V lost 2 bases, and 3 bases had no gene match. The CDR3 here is CASSPGRGDTEAFF. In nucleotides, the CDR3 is TGTGCCAGCTCACCAGGCAGGGGGGACACTGAAGCTTTCTTT.

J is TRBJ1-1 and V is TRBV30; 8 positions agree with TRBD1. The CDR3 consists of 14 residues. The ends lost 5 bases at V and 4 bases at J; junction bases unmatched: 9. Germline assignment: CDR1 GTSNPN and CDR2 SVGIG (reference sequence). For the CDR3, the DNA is TGTGCCTGGTCTAACGGACAGGGAGGCACTGAAGCTTTCTTT. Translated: CAWSNGQGGTEAFF.

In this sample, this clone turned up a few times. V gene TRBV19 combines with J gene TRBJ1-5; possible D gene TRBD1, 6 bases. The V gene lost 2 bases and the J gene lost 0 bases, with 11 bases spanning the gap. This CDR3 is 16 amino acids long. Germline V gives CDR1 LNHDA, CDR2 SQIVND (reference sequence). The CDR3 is CASSIRDILSNQPQHF. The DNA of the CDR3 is TGTGCCAGTAGTATAAGGGACATCCTTAGCAATCAGCCCCAGCATTTT.

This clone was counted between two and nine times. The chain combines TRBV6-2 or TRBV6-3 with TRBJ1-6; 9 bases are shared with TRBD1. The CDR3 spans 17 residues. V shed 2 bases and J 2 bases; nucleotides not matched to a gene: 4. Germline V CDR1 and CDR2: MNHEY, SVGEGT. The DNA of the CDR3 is TGTGCCAGCAGTTACGAGGGACAGGGAACCTATAATTCACCCCTCCACTTT. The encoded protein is CASSYEGQGTYNSPLHF.

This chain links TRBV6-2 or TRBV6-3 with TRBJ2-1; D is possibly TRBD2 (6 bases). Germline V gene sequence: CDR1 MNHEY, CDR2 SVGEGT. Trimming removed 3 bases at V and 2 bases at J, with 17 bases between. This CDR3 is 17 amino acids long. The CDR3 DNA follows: TGTGCCAGCAGTTATCGCCTGACTAGATCTACCTACAATGAGCAGTTCTTC. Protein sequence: CASSYRLTRSTYNEQFF.

DNA of the CDR3: TGTGCCAGCAGCGTAGACGGGAGCTCAGACGAGCAGTACTTC. Translating it yields CASSVDGSSDEQYF. The chain has TRBV9 and TRBJ2-7, with a weak D call TRBD2 (6 bases). The V and J ends lost 0 bases and 5 bases respectively, with 12 bases between them. CDR1 SGDLS and CDR2 YYNGEE come from the germline V gene. This CDR3 region has 14 residues.

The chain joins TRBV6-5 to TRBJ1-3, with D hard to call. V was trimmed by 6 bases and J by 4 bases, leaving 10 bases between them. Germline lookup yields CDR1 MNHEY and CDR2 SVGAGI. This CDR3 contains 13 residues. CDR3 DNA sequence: TGTGCCAGCAGCCCCGGCGGGGGAAACACCATATATTTT. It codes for CASSPGGGNTIYF.

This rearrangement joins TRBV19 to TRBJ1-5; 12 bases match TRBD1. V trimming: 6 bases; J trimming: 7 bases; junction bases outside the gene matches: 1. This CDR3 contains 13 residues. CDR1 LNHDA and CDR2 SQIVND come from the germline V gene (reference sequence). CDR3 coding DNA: TGTGCCAGTAGCGGGACAGGGGGCCAGCCCCAGCATTTT. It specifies CASSGTGGQPQHF.

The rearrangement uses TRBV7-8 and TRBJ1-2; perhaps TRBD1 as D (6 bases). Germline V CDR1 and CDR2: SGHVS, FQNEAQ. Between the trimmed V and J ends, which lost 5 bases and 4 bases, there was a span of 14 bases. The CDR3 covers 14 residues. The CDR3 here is CASSASRGFYGYTF. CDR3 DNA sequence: TGTGCCAGCAGCGCAAGCAGGGGTTTCTATGGCTACACCTTC. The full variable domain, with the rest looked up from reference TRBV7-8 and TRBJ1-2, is GAGVSQSPRYKVAKRGQDVALRCDPISGHVSLFWYQQALGQGPEFLTYFQNEAQLDKSGLPSDRFFAERPEGSVSTLKIQRTQQEDSAVYLCASSASRGFYGYTFGSGTRLTVV.

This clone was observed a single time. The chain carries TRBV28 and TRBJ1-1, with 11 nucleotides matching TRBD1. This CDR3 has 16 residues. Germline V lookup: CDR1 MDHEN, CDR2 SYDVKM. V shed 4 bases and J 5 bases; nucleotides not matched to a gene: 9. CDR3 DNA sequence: TGTGCCAGCAGTTCCTTACCGGGACAGGGGGAGACTGAAGCTTTCTTT. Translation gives CASSSLPGQGETEAFF.

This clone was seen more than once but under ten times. The CDR3 coding sequence is TGTGCCAGCAGTTATGACAGGGATCGACAGCCCCAGCATTTT. As protein: CASSYDRDRQPQHF. The rearrangement joins TRBV6-5 to TRBJ1-5; 7 bases fit TRBD1. CDR1 and CDR2 (germline): MNHEY, SVGAGI. The J segment lost 7 bases and the V segment lost 3 bases, leaving 6 bases of the junction unmatched. This CDR3 is 14 amino acids long.

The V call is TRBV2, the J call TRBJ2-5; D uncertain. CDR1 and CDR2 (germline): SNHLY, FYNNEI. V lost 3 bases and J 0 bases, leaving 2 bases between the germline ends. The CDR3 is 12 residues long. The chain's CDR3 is CASSDNQETQYF. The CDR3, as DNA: TGTGCCAGCAGTGATAACCAAGAGACCCAGTACTTC.

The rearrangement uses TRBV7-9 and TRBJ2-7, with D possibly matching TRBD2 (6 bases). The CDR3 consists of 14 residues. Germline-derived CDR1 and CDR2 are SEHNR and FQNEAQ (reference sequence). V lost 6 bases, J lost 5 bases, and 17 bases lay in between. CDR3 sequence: CASRDRSGVDEQYF. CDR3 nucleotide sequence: TGTGCCAGCAGAGATAGGTCGGGGGTGGACGAGCAGTACTTC.

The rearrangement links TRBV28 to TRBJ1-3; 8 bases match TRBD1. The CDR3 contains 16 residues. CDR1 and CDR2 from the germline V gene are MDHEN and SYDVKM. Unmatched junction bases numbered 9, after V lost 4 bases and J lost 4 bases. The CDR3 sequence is CASSSTGETPGNTIYF. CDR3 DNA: TGTGCCAGCAGTTCGACAGGGGAGACGCCGGGAAACACCATATATTTT.

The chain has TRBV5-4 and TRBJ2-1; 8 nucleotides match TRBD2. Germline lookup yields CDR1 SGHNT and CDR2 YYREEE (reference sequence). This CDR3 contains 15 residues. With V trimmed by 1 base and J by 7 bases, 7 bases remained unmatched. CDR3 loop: CASSLYSGSQNEQFF. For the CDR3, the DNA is TGTGCCAGCAGCTTGTACAGCGGGAGTCAGAATGAGCAGTTCTTC.

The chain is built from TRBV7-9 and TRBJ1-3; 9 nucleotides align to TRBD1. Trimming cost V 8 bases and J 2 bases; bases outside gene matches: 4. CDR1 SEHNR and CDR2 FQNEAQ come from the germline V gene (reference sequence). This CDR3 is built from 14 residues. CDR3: CASQGQGAGNTIYF. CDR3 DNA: TGTGCCAGCCAGGGACAGGGTGCTGGAAACACCATATATTTT.

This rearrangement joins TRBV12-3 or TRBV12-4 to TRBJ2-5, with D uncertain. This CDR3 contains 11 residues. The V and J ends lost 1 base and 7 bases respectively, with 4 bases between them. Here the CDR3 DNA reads TGTGCCAGCAGTTTAGACAGGACCCAGTACTTC. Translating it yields CASSLDRTQYF.

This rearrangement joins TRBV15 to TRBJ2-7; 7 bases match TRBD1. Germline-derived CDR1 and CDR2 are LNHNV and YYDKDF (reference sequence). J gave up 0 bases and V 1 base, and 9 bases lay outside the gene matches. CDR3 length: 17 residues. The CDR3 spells CATSRGIGGRSSYEQYF. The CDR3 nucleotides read TGTGCCACCAGCAGAGGTATAGGGGGCAGGAGCTCCTACGAGCAGTACTTC.